This TCR beta chain was identified in a study of cytomegalovirus exposure and HLA in healthy donors. Study outcomes and limitations: Some TCR beta chains (roughly 160 of them) were listed as cytomegalovirus-associated. In vitro assays verified that a few CMV-associated chains recognized CMV antigens specifically. A later analysis found first-cohort TCR clusters tended to co-occur in the 110 or so validation repertoires.

Profiled with immunoSEQ multiplex PCR; TCRdb holds only in-frame clones, not every one. The sample lists 200,000 or so clones; roughly 84% were seen once. Per germline, CDR1 SGHRS and CDR2 YFSETQ. V was shortened by 2 bases and J by 4 bases, with 12 bases between the two germline ends. The CDR3 totals 14 residues. Note on this clone: Its antigen is undetermined.

The rearrangement links TRBV5-1 to TRBJ1-1, with D hard to call. The sample consisted of PBMCs. This clonotype originated in a woman under 30 in good health and CMV-seropositive. CDR3 bases: TGCGCCAGCAGCTTAACGGACGCGGGCACTGAAGCTTTCTTT. The encoded protein is CASSLTDAGTEAFF.